This T cell receptor (beta chain) derives from a study of cytomegalovirus exposure and HLA in healthy donors. Turning to the study itself: HLA-typed donors were the source of some 85 million unique TCRs, which an early data release held.

About this clone itself: Its specificity is not known.

PCR was performed using 60 Vbeta and 13 Jbeta primers. Profiling relied on immunoSEQ multiplex PCR, and the TCRdb table lists in-frame clones only, not all of them. The sample lists roughly 180,000 clones; approximately 84% were seen once. Whole-study results and caveats: In vitro, a few CMV-associated chains proved specific for CMV antigens. Relative to equally common others, HLA-associated TCR beta chains showed greater clonal expansion in a later analysis.

CDR1 and CDR2 from the germline V gene are MGHRA and YSYEKL. The CDR3 consists of 16 residues. The ends lost 1 base at V and 3 bases at J; junction bases unmatched: 7. The sequencing sample was made of PBMCs. The TCR sequence derives from a boy between 10 and 17 years old in good health and CMV-seronegative. V is TRBV4-1 and J is TRBJ2-7; TRBD2 matches at 9 bases. The DNA for the CDR3 is TGCGCCAGCAGCCAAGCATCCTTTAGCGGGAGCTACGAGCAGTACTTC. It encodes CASSQASFSGSYEQYF.